Each of the 19 T cell receptor beta chains below was sequenced from the same sample in a study of T cell responses to AZD1222 COVID-19 vaccine. Using immunoSEQ multiplex PCR, the repertoire was profiled, and TCRdb retains in-frame clones only, with some absent. Of approximately 150,000 clones in the sample, roughly 92% were seen once. The material sequenced was peripheral blood, taken on day 0 of AZD1222 vaccination. The receptor set was obtained from an adult in good health.

The chain carries TRBV15 and TRBJ1-3, with D perhaps TRBD1 (6 bases). Germline V gene data show CDR1 as LNHNV and CDR2 as YYDKDF (reference sequence). There are 16 residues in the CDR3. The germline V and J ends were trimmed by 0 bases and 4 bases, with 13 bases remaining between them. CDR3 in amino acids: CATSRDDTGRGNTIYF. Written as DNA, the CDR3 is TGTGCCACCAGCAGAGACGATACAGGGAGGGGAAACACCATATATTTT.

The gene calls are TRBV28 and TRBJ1-2; weak D call: TRBD1 (6 bases). Between the trimmed V and J ends, which lost 5 bases and 6 bases, there was a span of 16 bases. The CDR3 is 14 residues long. The germline V gene has CDR1 MDHEN and CDR2 SYDVKM. CDR3 bases: TGTGCCAGCAGTACCCCAGGGGAGCAGCATGGCTACACCTTC. This encodes CASSTPGEQHGYTF.

The gene calls are TRBV15 and TRBJ2-7; D not certain. Trimming pared 9 bases from V and 3 bases from J, leaving 15 bases between. The CDR3 is 13 amino acids. Looked up from germline, CDR1 is LNHNV and CDR2 is YYDKDF (reference sequence). CDR3 DNA sequence: TGTGCCACAGGCAGAGGTGTCGGCTACGAGCAGTACTTC. Protein: CATGRGVGYEQYF. Drawing the rest from reference TRBV15 and TRBJ2-7, the complete variable domain is DAMVIQNPRYQVTQFGKPVTLSCSQTLNHNVMYWYQQKSSQAPKLLFHYYDKDFNNEADTPDNFQSRRPNTSFCFLDIRSPGLGDTAMYLCATGRGVGYEQYFGPGTRLTVT.

The chain couples TRBV2 to TRBJ2-1, with D perhaps TRBD2 (6 bases). CDR1 is SNHLY and CDR2 is FYNNEI in the germline V gene. The CDR3 spans 14 residues. V was pared by 7 bases and J by 4 bases, with 14 bases between. The DNA for the CDR3 is TGTGCCAGCATTAGGGACTGGGGGTACAATGAGCAGTTCTTC. Amino acids: CASIRDWGYNEQFF.

V is TRBV5-5 and J is TRBJ1-4; no clear D gene. The CDR3 has 15 amino acids. Trimming removed 4 bases from V and 4 bases from J, with 14 bases in between. Germline-derived CDR1 and CDR2 are SGHKS and YYEKEE (reference sequence). CDR3 sequence reads: CASSARPLLNEKLFF. CDR3 nucleotide sequence: TGTGCCAGCAGCGCCCGACCGCTTCTTAATGAAAAACTGTTTTTT.

The chain combines TRBV4-1 with TRBJ2-7, with TRBD2 as a possible D gene (6 bases). The germline CDR1 and CDR2 sequences are MGHRA and YSYEKL. The V end was cut by 1 base, the J end by 2 bases, with 15 bases between. The CDR3 runs to 16 residues. Written as DNA, the CDR3 is TGCGCCAGCAGCCAAGCACCAGCGGGCGGACCCTACGAGCAGTACTTC. Its translation is CASSQAPAGGPYEQYF.

In its sample, this clone was seen a few times. The chain joins TRBV7-9 to TRBJ2-7, with TRBD2 matching over 8 bases. Germline V lookup: CDR1 SEHNR, CDR2 FQNEAQ (reference sequence). The CDR3 length is 15 residues. Trimming took 1 base from V and 2 from J; bases not matched to a gene: 4. CDR3 nucleotide sequence: TGTGCCAGCAGCTTAGAGGCGGGAGGAACCTACGAGCAGTACTTC. Its translation: CASSLEAGGTYEQYF. Full variable domain (outside the CDR3, taken from reference TRBV7-9 and TRBJ2-7): DTGVSQNPRHKITKRGQNVTFRCDPISEHNRLYWYRQTLGQGPEFLTYFQNEAQLEKSRLLSDRFSAERPKGSFSTLEIQRTEQGDSAMYLCASSLEAGGTYEQYFGPGTRLTVT.

This chain uses TRBV2 with TRBJ1-5; tentatively, D is TRBD1 (6 bases). The V and J ends lost 4 bases and 5 bases respectively, with 12 bases between them. CDR1 and CDR2 (germline): SNHLY, FYNNEI. The CDR3 has 14 amino acids. The CDR3 is CASSVDGGHQPQHF. The CDR3 nucleotides are TGTGCCAGCAGTGTGGACGGGGGGCATCAGCCCCAGCATTTT.

The V call is TRBV10-3, the J call TRBJ2-3; 10 nucleotides line up with TRBD2. The length of the CDR3 is 19 residues. V shed 3 bases and J 5 bases; nucleotides not matched to a gene: 17. CDR1 and CDR2 (germline): ENHRY, SYGVKD. The CDR3 DNA reads TGTGCCATCAGTGATTACTCTCTCTTGTTAGCGGGAGGAAAAGATACGCAGTATTTT. It codes for CAISDYSLLLAGGKDTQYF.

Points on this clone: Distinct nucleotide sequences in the sample also encode this CDR3. The rearrangement uses TRBV5-1 and TRBJ1-6; no firm D call. Germline CDR1 and CDR2: SGHRS and YFSETQ. V was cut by 0 bases and J by 7 bases, with 8 bases left in between. CDR3 size: 14 residues. The CDR3 sequence is CASSLGTGNSPLHF. The CDR3 nucleotides read TGCGCCAGCAGCTTGGGGACTGGAAATTCACCCCTCCACTTT.

The chain has TRBV12-3 or TRBV12-4 and TRBJ2-7; the D gene is possibly TRBD1 (5 bases). This CDR3 spans 12 amino acids. The germline V and J ends were trimmed by 5 bases and 5 bases, with 10 bases remaining between them. Here the CDR3 DNA reads TGTGCCAGCAGTCAGGGTCACGACGAGCAGTACTTC. Translating gives CASSQGHDEQYF.

The rearrangement joins TRBV5-4 to TRBJ2-6; TRBD2 might be the D (5 bases). CDR1 SGHNT and CDR2 YYREEE come from the germline V gene (reference sequence). V was pared by 4 bases and J by 2 bases, with 10 bases between. CDR3 length: 15 amino acids. The CDR3, as DNA: TGTGCCAGCAGCCCCCCCGGGGCTGGGGCCAACGTCCTGACTTTC. This sequence encodes CASSPPGAGANVLTF.

This chain's CDR3 is CASSQEKGRNIGNTIYF. The CDR3 DNA sequence: TGCGCCAGCAGCCAAGAGAAGGGCAGAAATATTGGAAACACCATATATTTT. This rearrangement joins TRBV4-1 to TRBJ1-3; no clear D. There are 17 residues in the CDR3. The V end lost 0 bases, the J end lost 3 bases, and 15 bases lay between the germline ends. Germline loops: CDR1 MGHRA, CDR2 YSYEKL.

This clone was counted once. V gene TRBV2 combines with J gene TRBJ2-3, with D hard to call. Deletions cut 3 bases from V and 1 base from J, with 5 bases between. Germline assignment: CDR1 SNHLY and CDR2 FYNNEI. CDR3 length: 13 residues. The CDR3 reads CASSDSRTDTQYF. The CDR3 DNA is TGTGCCAGCAGTGACAGCCGCACAGATACGCAGTATTTT. The variable domain in full, completed from reference TRBV2 and TRBJ2-3, reads EPEVTQTPSHQVTQMGQEVILRCVPISNHLYFYWYRQILGQKVEFLVSFYNNEISEKSEIFDDQFSVERPDGSNFTLKIRSTKLEDSAMYFCASSDSRTDTQYFGPGTRLTVL.

This clone was counted a single time. The chain joins TRBV7-6 to TRBJ2-5; D not resolved. This CDR3 spans 13 amino acids. V gave up 5 bases and J gave up 1 base, with 8 bases separating them. In germline, CDR1 is SGHVS, CDR2 FNYEAQ. The CDR3 nucleotides read TGTGCCAGCAGCCTACGATCCCAAGAGACCCAGTACTTC. This sequence encodes CASSLRSQETQYF.

The table lists this clone with a count of one. The chain links TRBV6-5 to TRBJ2-1, with 11 bases matching TRBD2. The junction had 5 bases not matched to a gene; V was cut back by 10 bases and J by 9 bases. CDR3 length: 12 amino acids. CDR1 and CDR2 from the germline V gene are MNHEY and SVGAGI. This chain's CDR3 is CATLSGRGEQFF. In nucleotides, the CDR3 is TGTGCCACCCTTAGCGGGAGGGGTGAGCAGTTCTTC.

This chain links TRBV18 with TRBJ2-3; D perhaps matches TRBD1 (6 bases). The CDR3 runs to 16 residues. V lost 2 bases to trimming and J lost 0 bases, with 12 bases between them. CDR1 KGHSH and CDR2 LQKENI come from the germline V gene. This CDR3 is CASSPLIGQSTDTQYF. The CDR3 DNA reads TGTGCCAGCTCACCATTGATAGGACAGAGCACAGATACGCAGTATTTT.

The rearrangement joins TRBV6-5 to TRBJ2-7; 8 positions agree with TRBD2. The CDR3 extends over 16 amino acids. The trim removed 0 bases at V and 2 bases at J, leaving 6 bases unmatched. Germline lookup yields CDR1 MNHEY and CDR2 SVGAGI. The CDR3 is CASSYSVGGATYEQYF. The CDR3 DNA reads TGTGCCAGCAGTTACTCCGTCGGGGGGGCGACCTACGAGCAGTACTTC.

The V gene is TRBV24-1, the J gene TRBJ2-3; the match to TRBD1 covers 9 bases. The CDR3 loop spans 15 amino acids. V was pared by 2 bases and J by 5 bases, with 4 bases of the junction left unmatched. CDR1 is KGHDR and CDR2 is SFDVKD in the germline V gene. In nucleotides, the CDR3 is TGTGCCACCAGTGATTCCGCGACAGGGGGAGATACGCAGTATTTT. It yields the protein CATSDSATGGDTQYF.